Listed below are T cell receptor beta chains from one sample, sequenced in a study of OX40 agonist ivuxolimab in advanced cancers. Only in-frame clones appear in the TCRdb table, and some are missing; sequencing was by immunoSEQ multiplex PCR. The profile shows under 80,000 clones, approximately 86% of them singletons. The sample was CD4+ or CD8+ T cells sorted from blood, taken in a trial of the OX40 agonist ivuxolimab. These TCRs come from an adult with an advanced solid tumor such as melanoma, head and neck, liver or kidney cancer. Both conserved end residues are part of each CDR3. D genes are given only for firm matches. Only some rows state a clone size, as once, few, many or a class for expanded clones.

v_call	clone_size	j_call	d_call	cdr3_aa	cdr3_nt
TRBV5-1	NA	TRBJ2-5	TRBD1	CASSLHSGTGNQETQYF	TGCGCCAGCAGCTTACATTCCGGGACAGGGAACCAAGAGACCCAGTACTTC
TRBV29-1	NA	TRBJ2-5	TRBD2	CSVDVSGGGETQYF	TGCAGCGTTGACGTTAGCGGGGGAGGGGAGACCCAGTACTTC
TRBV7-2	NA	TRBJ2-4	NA	CASSLQQGVKNIQYF	TGTGCCAGCAGCTTACAGCAGGGCGTTAAAAACATTCAGTACTTC
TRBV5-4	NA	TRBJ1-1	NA	CASSPSPDPTEAFF	TGTGCCAGCAGCCCGTCACCGGATCCTACTGAAGCTTTCTTT
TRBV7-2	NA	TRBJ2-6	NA	CASNPGYSGANVLTF	TGTGCCAGCAACCCCGGTTACTCTGGGGCCAACGTCCTGACTTTC
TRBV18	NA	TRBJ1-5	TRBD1	CASSPGTGTTNQPQHF	TGTGCCAGCTCACCAGGGACAGGGACTACCAATCAGCCCCAGCATTTT
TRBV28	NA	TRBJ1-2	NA	CASRINYGYTF	TGTGCCAGTAGGATAAACTATGGCTACACCTTC
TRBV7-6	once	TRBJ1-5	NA	CAITWGWQGSTSNQPQHF	TGTGCCATCACCTGGGGATGGCAGGGTAGTACGAGCAATCAGCCCCAGCATTTT
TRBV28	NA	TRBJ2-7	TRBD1	CASSSPGTGANYEQYF	TGTGCCAGCAGTTCCCCGGGGACAGGGGCGAACTACGAGCAGTACTTC
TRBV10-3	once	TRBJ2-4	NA	CAISDGEHSNIQYF	TGTGCCATCAGTGATGGAGAGCATAGTAACATTCAGTACTTC
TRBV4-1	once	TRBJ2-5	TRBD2	CASSQEPTSAQQETQYF	TGCGCCAGCAGCCAGGAGCCGACTAGCGCTCAGCAAGAGACCCAGTACTTC
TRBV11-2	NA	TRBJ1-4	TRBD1	CASSRTGGANEKLFF	TGTGCCAGCAGCCGGACAGGGGGTGCGAATGAAAAACTGTTTTTT
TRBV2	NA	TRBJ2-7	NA	CASSPLFLEQYF	TGTGCCAGCAGCCCTTTATTCCTCGAGCAGTACTTC
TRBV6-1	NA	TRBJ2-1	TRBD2	CASSAGLAGYNEQFF	TGTGCCAGCAGCGCAGGACTAGCGGGGTACAATGAGCAGTTCTTC
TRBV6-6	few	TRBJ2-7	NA	CASTDRSPTEQYF	TGTGCCAGCACCGACAGGTCCCCGACCGAGCAGTACTTC
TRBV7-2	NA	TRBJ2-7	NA	CASSLLPGAQNYEQYF	TGTGCCAGCAGCTTACTTCCAGGGGCACAAAACTACGAGCAGTACTTC
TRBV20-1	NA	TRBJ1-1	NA	CSASEGAEAFF	TGCAGTGCTAGCGAGGGCGCTGAAGCTTTCTTT